One sample yielded the 2 T cell receptor beta chains listed below, sequenced in a study of cytomegalovirus exposure and HLA in healthy donors. PCR amplification relied on 60 Vbeta primers (plus 13 Jbeta primers). Data came from immunoSEQ multiplex PCR; TCRdb stores just in-frame clones and leaves some out. The sample has about 190,000 clones, 75% to 85% seen once. Sequencing was carried out using PBMCs. These receptors came from a woman aged 50 to 60 in good health and CMV-seronegative.

V and J are TRBV7-9 and TRBJ1-6; D not resolved. Germline V gene lookup returns CDR1 SEHNR and CDR2 FQNEAQ (reference sequence). Trimming took 0 bases from V and 10 from J, leaving 7 bases between them. The CDR3 is 13 amino acids. The CDR3 DNA follows: TGTGCCAGCAGCTTAGCGTTGGCCTCACCCCTCCACTTT. The encoded protein is CASSLALASPLHF.

This chain joins TRBV11-2 and TRBJ1-1, with 9 nucleotides matching TRBD1. With 5 bases clipped from V and 9 bases from J, the junction kept 22 bases outside the gene matches. Germline assignment: CDR1 SGHAT and CDR2 FQNNGV. CDR3 length: 18 residues. The CDR3 here is CASSQIGRTGARERQAFF. Written as DNA, the CDR3 is TGTGCCAGCAGCCAGATCGGTAGGACAGGGGCGCGCGAACGTCAAGCTTTCTTT.